This T cell receptor (beta chain) was identified during a study of Ad26.COV2.S vaccination and SARS-CoV-2 variants. Study-level information: Once, or twice with 56 days between doses, Ad26.COV2.S was given intramuscularly. Whole-study results and caveats: The analyses of TCR breadth and depth may have understated the size of total T cell responses.

Repertoires were generated with immunoSEQ multiplex PCR, while TCRdb's copy carries only in-frame clones and drops some. The data contain roughly 320,000 clones, 70% to 90% of them seen just once; the ten biggest clones take up under 2%. Documented treatment: about 20 received Ad26.COV2.S at low or high dose, single or two shots; roughly 5 received placebo; per-sample allocation not given. Day 63 following the first vaccine or placebo injection was when the samples were taken. Germline assignment: CDR1 SGHAT and CDR2 FQNNGV. This CDR3 has 17 residues. Losses at the gene ends were 3 bases for V and 2 bases for J; bases not matched to a gene: 7. Concerning this clone: The target antigen is unknown.

This sequence joins TRBV11-2 and TRBJ2-3; 11 bases align to TRBD2. This TCR came from a person aged 18-60 years who received the Ad26.COV2.S COVID-19 vaccine or a placebo. Sequences were derived from peripheral blood, sampled in a trial of Ad26.COV2.S vaccine versus placebo. The CDR3 region has the DNA TGTGCCAGCAGCTTGTCTAGCGGGGGGTTTGACACAGATACGCAGTATTTT. This gives the protein CASSLSSGGFDTDTQYF.